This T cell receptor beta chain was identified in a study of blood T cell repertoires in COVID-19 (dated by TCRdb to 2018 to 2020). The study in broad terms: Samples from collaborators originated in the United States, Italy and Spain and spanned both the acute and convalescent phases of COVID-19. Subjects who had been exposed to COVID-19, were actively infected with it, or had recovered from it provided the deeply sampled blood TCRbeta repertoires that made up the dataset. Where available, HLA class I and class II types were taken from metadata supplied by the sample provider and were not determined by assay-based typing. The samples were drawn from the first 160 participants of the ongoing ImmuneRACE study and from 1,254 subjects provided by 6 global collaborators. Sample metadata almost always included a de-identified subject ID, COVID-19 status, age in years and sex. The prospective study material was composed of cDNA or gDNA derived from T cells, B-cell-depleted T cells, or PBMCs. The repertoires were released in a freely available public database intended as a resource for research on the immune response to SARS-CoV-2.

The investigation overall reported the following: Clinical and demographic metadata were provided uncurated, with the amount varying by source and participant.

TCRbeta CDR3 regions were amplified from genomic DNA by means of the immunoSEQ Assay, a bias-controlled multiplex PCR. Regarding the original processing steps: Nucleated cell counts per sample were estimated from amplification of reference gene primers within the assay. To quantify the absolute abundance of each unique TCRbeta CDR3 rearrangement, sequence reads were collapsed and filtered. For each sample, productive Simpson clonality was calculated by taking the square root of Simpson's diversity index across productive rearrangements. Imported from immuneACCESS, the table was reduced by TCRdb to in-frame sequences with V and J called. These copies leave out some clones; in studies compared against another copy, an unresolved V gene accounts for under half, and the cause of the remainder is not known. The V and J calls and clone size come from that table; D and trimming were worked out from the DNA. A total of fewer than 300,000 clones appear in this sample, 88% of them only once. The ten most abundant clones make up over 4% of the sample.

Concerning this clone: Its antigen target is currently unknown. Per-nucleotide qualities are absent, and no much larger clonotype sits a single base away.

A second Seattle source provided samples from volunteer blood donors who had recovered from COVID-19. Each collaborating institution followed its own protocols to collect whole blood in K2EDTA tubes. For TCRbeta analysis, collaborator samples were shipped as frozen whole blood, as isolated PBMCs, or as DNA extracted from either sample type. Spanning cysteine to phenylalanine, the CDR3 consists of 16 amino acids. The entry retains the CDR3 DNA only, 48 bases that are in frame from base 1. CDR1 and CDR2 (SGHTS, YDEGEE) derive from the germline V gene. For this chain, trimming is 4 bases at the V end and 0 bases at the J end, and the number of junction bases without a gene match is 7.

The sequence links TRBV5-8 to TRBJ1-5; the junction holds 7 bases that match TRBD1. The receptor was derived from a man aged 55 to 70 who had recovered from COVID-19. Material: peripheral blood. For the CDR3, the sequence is CASSGDRVFSNQPQHF. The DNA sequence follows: TGTGCCAGCAGCGGAGACAGGGTTTTTAGCAATCAGCCCCAGCATTTT. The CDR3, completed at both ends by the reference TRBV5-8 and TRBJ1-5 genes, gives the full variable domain EAGVTQSPTHLIKTRGQQATLRCSPISGHTSVYWYQQALGLGLQFLLWYDEGEERNRGNFPPRFSGRQFPNYSSELNVNALELEDSALYLCASSGDRVFSNQPQHFGDGTRLSIL.